This T cell receptor (beta chain) was profiled in a study of cytomegalovirus exposure and HLA in healthy donors. Turning to the study itself: A later analysis reported the 90 to 150 validation repertoires used the same platform as the 500 to 800 first-cohort repertoires. Overall study findings and caveats: A few of the chains that were CMV-associated were confirmed in vitro to be specific for CMV antigens. In the 120 or so validation repertoires, about 95% of cluster scores exceeded 0, per a later analysis. Most sequenced TCRs were rare (though some public TCRs occurred in many donors).

Comment on this clone: Its antigen remains unknown.

TCRdb's table, derived via immunoSEQ multiplex PCR, lists solely in-frame clones and lacks some. The sample has hundreds of thousands of clones; over 80% are singletons. The CDR3 is made up of 12 amino acids. Trimming took off 4 bases at V and 6 bases at J, with 8 bases between the two ends. Germline CDR1 is SNHLY and CDR2 is FYNNEI. The TCR comes from a young woman in good health and CMV-seronegative. Input material: PBMCs. This chain uses TRBV2 with TRBJ2-3, with D perhaps being TRBD1 or TRBD2 (5 bases each). The CDR3 region has the DNA TGTGCCAGCAGTGCCGGGACGGATACGCAGTATTTT. This codes for CASSAGTDTQYF.